This T cell receptor beta chain was captured in a study of T cell clonotyping in hematopoietic cell transplantation. Across the study: Pretransplant recipient samples were taken after cytoreduction. Regarding the study as a whole: Few recipient clonotypes overlapped donors; over 95% were de novo at given depth. After transplant, recipient diversity fell while pathologically expanded clonotypes grew through day 180. Broader posttransplant TCR repertoire diversity was predicted by graft donor and pretransplant recipient Inverse Simpson Index values.

Trimming at V came to 3 bases and at J to 0 bases, leaving 3 bases not matched to a gene. Germline V CDR1 and CDR2: LNHDA, SQIVND (reference sequence). The CDR3 spans 16 residues. Profiled with immunoSEQ multiplex PCR; TCRdb holds only in-frame clones, not every one. The sample shows about 18,000 clones, roughly 86% of them seen only once. A note on this clone: Its specificity is not known.

The time point: recipient sample about 28 days before transplant, after cytoreduction. The chain has TRBV19 and TRBJ1-5, with 9 bases that match TRBD1. The clonotype comes from a man between 45 and 60 years old with acute myeloid leukemia. Some clones in this sample may be carry-over from other donors' samples. The source material was peripheral blood mononuclear cells, sampled before stem cell transplant. The CDR3 nucleotides are TGTGCCAGTAGTATTAGGGACAGGGTTAGCAATCAGCCCCAGCATTTT. Its translation is CASSIRDRVSNQPQHF.